This note documents a single T cell receptor (beta chain) sequence. Its cognate antigen is unknown. Unique molecular identifiers were carried by the TCR beta cDNA libraries. Out of roughly 1 to 10 million T cells, about 520,000 cDNA molecules were generated. TCRdb fed the PCR reads into MiXCR, producing one record per CDR3 protein. The sample lists about 620,000 distinct CDR3 sequences, roughly 47% occurring once. These data belong to a study of post-analysis software for immune sequencing data. Study-wide context: Clinical courses comprised relapsing-remitting, secondary progressive and progressive-relapsing multiple sclerosis.

The germline gives CDR1 DFQATT, CDR2 SNEGSKA (reference sequence). The CDR3 loop spans 15 amino acids. V trimming: 5 bases; J trimming: 12 bases; junction bases outside the gene matches: 17. Findings and caveats of the study: The five TRBV segments detected at higher frequency in patients than in controls included TRBV5-6, TRBV5-1 and TRBV20-1. Multiple sclerosis patients showed significantly lower normalized Chao1 diversity than controls did.

Sequencing was carried out using blood. The chain links TRBV20-1 to TRBJ2-7; 12 bases map to TRBD2. This sequence originates from a girl aged 5-17 years with multiple sclerosis. The CDR3 reads CSAAAGTSGSAVRYF. The CDR3 DNA sequence: TGCAGTGCTGCCGCCGGGACTAGCGGGTCCGCCGTTAGGTACTTC.